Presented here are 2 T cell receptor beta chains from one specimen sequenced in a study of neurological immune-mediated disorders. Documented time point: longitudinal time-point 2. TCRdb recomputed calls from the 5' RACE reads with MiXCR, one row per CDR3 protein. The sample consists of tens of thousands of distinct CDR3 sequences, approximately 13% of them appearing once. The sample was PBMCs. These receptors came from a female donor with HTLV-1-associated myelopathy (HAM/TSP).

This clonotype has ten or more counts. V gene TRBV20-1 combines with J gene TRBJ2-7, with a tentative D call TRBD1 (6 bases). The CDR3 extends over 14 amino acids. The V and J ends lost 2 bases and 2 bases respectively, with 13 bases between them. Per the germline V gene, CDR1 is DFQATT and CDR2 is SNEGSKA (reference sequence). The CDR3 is CSARTPTGAYEQYF. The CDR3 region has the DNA TGCAGTGCTAGAACTCCGACAGGAGCCTACGAGCAGTACTTC.

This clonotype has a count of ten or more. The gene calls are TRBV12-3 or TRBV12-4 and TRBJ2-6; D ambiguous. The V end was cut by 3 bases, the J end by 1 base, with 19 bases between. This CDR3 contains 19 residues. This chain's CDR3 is CASSFILTRARSGANVLTF. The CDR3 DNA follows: TGTGCCAGCAGTTTCATTTTGACAAGGGCTAGGTCTGGGGCCAACGTCCTGACTTTC.